This T cell receptor beta chain is drawn from a study of T-cell memory formation after mild COVID-19 (dated by TCRdb to the early 2020s). At the level of the whole study: TCR sequence clusters from the two donors were found to be largely donor specific. Two young, previously healthy adult volunteers, one female and one male, were included in the cohort. In two donors, T-cell clones that expanded and contracted after mild COVID-19 were followed by sequencing TCRalpha and TCRbeta repertoires longitudinally.

Sequencing took place on an Illumina NovaSeq 6000. TCRalpha and TCRbeta cDNA libraries were built by 5'RACE with constant-segment primers, adding sample barcodes and unique molecular identifiers. Trizol reagent was used to extract RNA from every sample. Library amplification was performed in two PCR steps, and a second sample barcode and Illumina TruSeq adapters were introduced in the second step. Sequencing of libraries was performed on an Illumina NovaSeq with 2 x 150 bp paired-end reads. For the original study's pipeline: With migec v1.2.7, reads were demultiplexed and then collapsed into UMI-guided consensus sequences. Using mixcr v2.1.11, the UMI consensuses were aligned to TRA and TRB V and J templates and assembled into clonotypes. Expanded or contracted clonotypes were those called significant by both edgeR and NoisET, with noise models trained on biological replicates. For edgeR calls, a false discovery rate-adjusted p below 0.01 and a log2 fold-change threshold of 1 were applied. PCA with hierarchical clustering of max-normalized trajectories of the 1000 most abundant clonotypes was used as exploratory dynamics analysis. Separately sequenced CD4+ and CD8+ repertoires were used to assign the CD4 or CD8 phenotype of responding clones. TCRdb's own reprocessing of the public reads used fastp at Q25 and MiXCR and kept productive beta chains. Identical CDR3 protein sequences are pooled into one entry, listed with their most common genes and DNA. TCRdb, not the authors, supplied the V and J calls. The sample contains about 180,000 distinct CDR3 sequences, 16% of them found a single time. Of the sample, 2% to 2.5% falls within the top ten clones.

Ficoll-Paque density gradient centrifugation was used to isolate PBMCs. This clonotype was counted a few times. What this receptor recognizes is not known. No base quality values were provided; no much bigger clone lies one nucleotide off. Study-level results and caveats: Whether the second-wave clones peaking on day 37 were SARS-CoV-2 specific was not confirmed. Balanced CD4/CD8 phenotypes were observed for clones contracting from day 15 to 85, whereas a bias towards CD4+ was observed for a second wave of clones expanding from day 15 to 37. Contracting CD4+ clones appeared mostly in the CM and EM memory subsets, whereas CD8+ clones were enriched in EMRA. Only a couple of mild cases were covered by the study, and larger cohorts that include severe cases with pre-infection samples were considered necessary. Some responding clones were detected in pre-infection memory, suggesting pre-existing cross-reactive memory T cells joined the SARS-CoV-2 response.

Inclusive of the bounding cysteine and phenylalanine, the CDR3 is 15 residues long. Of all the DNA, just the CDR3 is kept, 45 bases in frame from base 1. V lost 5 bases and J lost 4 bases, and the count of bases not matched to a germline gene is 6. CDR1 and CDR2 were assigned from the germline V gene as KGHDR and SFDVKD. This chain is built from TRBV24-1 and TRBJ2-1; TRBD1 matches 8 bases in the middle. This sequence originates from an adult woman who had mild COVID-19 (a few samples of this study predate the infection). The sample titles of this study are shuffled in the database, so cell type and time point are left out; the donor was told from shared clones. Material for sequencing was PBMCs or a T cell subset sorted from them (not recorded which). The CDR3 amino acid sequence is: CATSAWTGLYNEQFF. The nucleotide sequence reads TGTGCCACCAGTGCGTGGACAGGGCTGTACAATGAGCAGTTCTTC.